This TCR beta chain was sequenced in a study of cytomegalovirus exposure and HLA in healthy donors. The germline gives CDR1 MDHEN, CDR2 SYDVKM. The CDR3 has 14 amino acids. V lost 4 bases, J lost 4 bases, and 13 bases lay in between. On this clone itself: What it binds is unknown.

Study conclusions and caveats: A link between a missense DCLRE1C variant and TCR beta V- and J-gene trimming emerged from a later analysis.

Use of 60 Vbeta and 13 Jbeta primers characterized the PCR. Authors' processing steps: The authors later counted approximately 80 million unique TCR beta chains, roughly 11 million of them shared. The data were produced by immunoSEQ multiplex PCR, yet TCRdb's version contains in-frame clones alone and is incomplete. V and J calls and clone size come straight from that table; D and trimming were deduced from the DNA. Of 180,000 or so clones listed, around 78% are singletons. The chain links TRBV28 to TRBJ1-1, with D possibly matching TRBD1 (5 bases). The sequencing input was PBMCs. The TCR comes from a man between 18 and 29 years old in good health and CMV-seronegative. The CDR3 bases are TGTGCCAGCAGTTATTCGGAGGGGAGCACTGAAGCTTTCTTT. Amino acids: CASSYSEGSTEAFF.